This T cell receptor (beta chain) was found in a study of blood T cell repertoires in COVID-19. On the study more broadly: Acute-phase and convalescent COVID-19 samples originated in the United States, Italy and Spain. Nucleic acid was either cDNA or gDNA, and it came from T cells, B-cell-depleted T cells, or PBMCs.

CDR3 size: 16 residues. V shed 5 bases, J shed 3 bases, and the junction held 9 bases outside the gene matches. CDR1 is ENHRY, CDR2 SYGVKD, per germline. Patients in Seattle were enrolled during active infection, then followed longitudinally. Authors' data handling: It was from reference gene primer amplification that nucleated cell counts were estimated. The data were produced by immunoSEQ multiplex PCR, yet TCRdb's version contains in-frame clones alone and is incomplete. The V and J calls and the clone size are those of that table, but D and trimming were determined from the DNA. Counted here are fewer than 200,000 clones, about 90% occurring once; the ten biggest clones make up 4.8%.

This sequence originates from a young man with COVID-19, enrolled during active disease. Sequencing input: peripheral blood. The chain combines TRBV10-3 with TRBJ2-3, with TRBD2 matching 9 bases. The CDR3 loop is CAISRIAGELTDTQYF. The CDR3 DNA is TGTGCCATCAGTAGAATAGCGGGGGAACTAACAGATACGCAGTATTTT.